This TCR beta chain was documented in a study of pediatric ulcerative colitis. The CDR3 has 15 amino acids. The V gene's germline CDR1 is SGHRS and CDR2 YFSETQ. V lost 2 bases, J lost 3 bases, and 15 bases lay in between. Profiled with immunoSEQ multiplex PCR; TCRdb holds only in-frame clones, not every one. This repertoire shows tens of thousands of clones, around 76% found once; its top ten account for under 4%. One to two pinch biopsies were taken from the rectum during colonoscopy. Comments on this clone: Its specificity is unknown.

Regarding the study as a whole: Clonal expansions reduced rectal repertoire diversity in acute severe colitis. Blood-rectal clonal overlap within each person was significantly higher in ulcerative colitis patients than controls.

Source material: gut tissue. V and J are TRBV5-1 and TRBJ2-7; the D is unclear. The receptor was isolated from a girl aged 5-17 years with moderate ulcerative colitis. CDR3 amino acids: CASSFRAEAYYEQYF. The CDR3 coding sequence is TGCGCCAGCAGCTTTCGAGCAGAGGCCTACTACGAGCAGTACTTC.